A single sample is the source of the 18 T cell receptor beta chains below, sequenced in a study of T cells in Graves' hyperthyroidism and ophthalmopathy. TCR beta CDR3 regions were amplified from RNA transcripts. Initially, a first-round RT-PCR of the TCR CDR3 employed the HTBI primer set. TCRdb reprocessed the multiplex PCR reads via MiXCR and lists one record per CDR3 protein. This sample has roughly 380,000 distinct CDR3 sequences, with 15% to 20% found just once. Sequences were obtained from blood. The receptors stem from a middle-aged woman with Graves' ophthalmopathy.

This clonotype was counted ten times or more. The chain has TRBV11-2 and TRBJ1-5, with D hard to call. Germline CDR1 reads SGHAT; CDR2 reads FQNNGV. The CDR3 is 15 amino acids. The V end was cut by 2 bases, the J end by 0 bases, with 8 bases between. The CDR3 sequence: CASSLWGTSNQPQHF. The CDR3 nucleotides read TGTGCCAGCAGCTTATGGGGAACTAGCAATCAGCCCCAGCATTTT.

The chain joins TRBV4-2 to TRBJ2-5, with 9 bases fitting TRBD2. The germline V gene encodes CDR1 LGHNA and CDR2 YNFKEQ. The CDR3 extends over 16 amino acids. With V trimmed by 2 bases and J by 5 bases, 9 bases remained unmatched. This chain's CDR3 is CASSQPLAGAEETQYF. CDR3 in DNA: TGTGCCAGCAGCCAACCCTTAGCGGGAGCGGAGGAGACCCAGTACTTC.

This clonotype was seen a few times. V is TRBV18 and J is TRBJ2-6, with D uncertain. The CDR3 runs to 15 residues. The germline V gene encodes CDR1 KGHSH and CDR2 LQKENI. Trimming cost V 1 base and J 0 bases, with 4 bases left between them. CDR3 residues: CASSPRNSGANVLTF. CDR3 sequence (DNA): TGTGCCAGCTCACCACGAAACTCTGGGGCCAACGTCCTGACTTTC.

This clonotype was picked up many times. The J gene is TRBJ2-7, the V gene TRBV5-1; possible D gene TRBD2, 5 bases. Germline CDR1 is SGHRS and CDR2 is YFSETQ. CDR3 size: 13 residues. Trimming pared 2 bases from V and 3 bases from J, leaving 9 bases between. This chain's CDR3 is CASSFSEDYEQYF. CDR3 in DNA: TGCGCCAGCAGCTTTTCGGAGGACTACGAGCAGTACTTC.

With regard to this clonotype: A single base separates this from a much larger clone, so it may be a read error. This chain links TRBV7-6 with TRBJ2-5; no firm D call. CDR3 length: 15 amino acids. The germline gives CDR1 SGHVS, CDR2 FNYEAQ. The CDR3 nucleotides are TGTGCCAGCAGCTCCAGATACTACGGCCAAGGGACCCAGTACTTC. It specifies CASSSRYYGQGTQYF.

The rearrangement joins TRBV28 to TRBJ2-5; no clear D. Between the trimmed V and J ends, which lost 2 bases and 5 bases, there was a span of 15 bases. This CDR3 is built from 15 residues. CDR1 is MDHEN, CDR2 SYDVKM, per germline. In DNA form, the CDR3 reads TGTGCCAGCAGTTTAAGCCAGTCCGTCTGGGAGACCCAGTACTTC. Protein sequence: CASSLSQSVWETQYF.

At least ten counts were recorded for this clonotype. The chain employs TRBV28 and TRBJ1-5; tentatively, D is TRBD1 (5 bases). Germline V gene lookup returns CDR1 MDHEN and CDR2 SYDVKM. The CDR3 covers 15 residues. Trimming removed 2 bases at V and 1 base at J, with 9 bases between. The CDR3 spells CASSLQGESNQPQHF. For the CDR3, the DNA is TGTGCCAGCAGTTTACAGGGAGAAAGCAATCAGCCCCAGCATTTT.

The gene calls are TRBV6-2 or TRBV6-3 and TRBJ2-5, with a weak D call TRBD2 (6 bases). Looked up from germline, CDR1 is MNHEY and CDR2 is SVGEGT. This CDR3 is built from 17 residues. V lost 0 bases to trimming and J lost 1 base, with 15 bases between them. The CDR3 DNA reads as TGTGCCAGCAGTTACTCGAGGAGGGACCCTTCCCAAGAGACCCAGTACTTC. Its protein is CASSYSRRDPSQETQYF.

The CDR3 DNA follows: TGCAGTGCTACTGAGACAGGGCCTCAAGGTGAAGCTTTCTTT. Translated: CSATETGPQGEAFF. This chain connects TRBV20-1 to TRBJ1-1, with 7 bases identical to TRBD1. CDR1 and CDR2 from the germline V gene are DFQATT and SNEGSKA (reference sequence). The CDR3 loop spans 14 amino acids. Trimming removed 4 bases from V and 7 bases from J; junction bases left unmatched: 12.

This clonotype was counted many times. The rearrangement joins TRBV27 to TRBJ2-2, with 8 bases lining up with TRBD2. The CDR3 extends over 18 amino acids. The V gene end was trimmed by 1 base and the J gene end by 1 base; junction bases not matched to a gene: 8. Germline assignment: CDR1 MNHEY and CDR2 SMNVEV (reference sequence). The CDR3 reads CASSLYPGGAKNTGELFF. In DNA, the CDR3 is TGTGCCAGCAGTTTATACCCCGGGGGGGCGAAGAACACCGGGGAGCTGTTTTTT.

This clonotype was counted between two and nine times. The chain employs TRBV4-1 and TRBJ1-5; TRBD1 is a possible D gene (6 bases). Looked up from germline, CDR1 is MGHRA and CDR2 is YSYEKL. CDR3 length: 15 residues. V was pared by 1 base and J by 5 bases, with 12 bases between. In DNA, the CDR3 is TGCGCCAGCAGCCAAGGGGAACAGGGCCATCAGCCCCAGCATTTT. Amino acid sequence: CASSQGEQGHQPQHF.

This clonotype was detected ten times or more. The genes are TRBV12-3 or TRBV12-4 and TRBJ1-1; D is undetermined. The CDR3 spans 13 residues. Deletions cut 3 bases from V and 1 base from J, with 6 bases between. The CDR3 region is CASSLVQNTEAFF. CDR3 coding DNA: TGTGCCAGCAGTTTGGTGCAGAACACTGAAGCTTTCTTT.

This clonotype came up many times. The chain is built from TRBV6-2 or TRBV6-3 and TRBJ1-1, with D possibly TRBD1 on 5 matching bases. Per the germline V gene, CDR1 is MNHEY and CDR2 is SVGEGT. The CDR3 covers 13 residues. The V end lost 8 bases, the J end lost 1 base, and 11 bases lay between the germline ends. CDR3 sequence (DNA): TGTGCCAGCTCGGGGCAGACGAACACTGAAGCTTTCTTT. Its translation is CASSGQTNTEAFF.

This clonotype was counted a single time. The chain uses TRBV11-3 and TRBJ2-5, with D perhaps matching TRBD1 or TRBD2 (6 bases each). This CDR3 spans 17 amino acids. Germline CDR1 is SGHNT and CDR2 is YENEEA. V dropped 0 bases and J dropped 4 bases, with 18 bases sitting between them. In DNA form, the CDR3 reads TGTGCCAGCAGCTTAGACCTGGGGGGCCTCGCTCGAGAGACCCAGTACTTC. Translating it yields CASSLDLGGLARETQYF.

This clonotype was counted many times. The rearrangement links TRBV5-1 to TRBJ2-7; TRBD1 aligns across 8 bases. The V segment lost 0 bases and the J segment 3 bases; nucleotides outside the gene matches: 5. Germline-derived CDR1 and CDR2 are SGHRS and YFSETQ. CDR3 length equals 15 residues. CDR3 protein: CASSLEDRDYYEQYF. Written as DNA, the CDR3 is TGCGCCAGCAGCTTGGAGGACAGGGATTACTACGAGCAGTACTTC.

This clonotype was observed many times. The V gene is TRBV7-2, the J gene TRBJ2-7; D is unresolved. The V end was cut by 4 bases, the J end by 3 bases, with 22 bases between. CDR1 SGHTA and CDR2 FQGNSA come from the germline V gene. This CDR3 is built from 17 residues. The CDR3 region has the DNA TGTGCCAGCAGCTACTCGTCCAGCAGAGCCGAATACTACGAGCAGTACTTC. Protein product: CASSYSSSRAEYYEQYF.

This clonotype was counted many times. The chain carries TRBV6-2 or TRBV6-3 and TRBJ2-1, with 7 bases aligning to TRBD1. The trim removed 2 bases at V and 7 bases at J, leaving 8 bases unmatched. In germline, CDR1 is MNHEY, CDR2 SVGEGT. The CDR3 has 15 amino acids. CDR3 region: CASSYEGAGKNEQFF. The CDR3 DNA sequence: TGTGCCAGCAGTTACGAGGGGGCGGGTAAGAATGAGCAGTTCTTC.

This clonotype has ten or more counts. The CDR3 coding sequence is TGTGCCAGCAGCGTCGGCGAACCTACAGGGGGAGAGACCCAGTACTTC. Translation gives CASSVGEPTGGETQYF. This chain uses TRBV25-1 with TRBJ2-5; TRBD1 aligns across 8 bases. Germline loops: CDR1 MGHDK, CDR2 SYGVNS. The junction had 13 bases not matched to a gene; V was cut back by 6 bases and J by 4 bases. The CDR3 consists of 16 residues.